A single sample is the source of the 12 T cell receptor beta chains below, sequenced in a study of post-analysis software for immune sequencing data. Overall study findings and caveats: With TRBV5-6, TRBV5-1 and TRBV20-1 included, 4 to 6 TRBV segments were more frequent in patients than in controls.

cDNA libraries for TCR beta contained unique molecular identifiers. TCRdb re-analysed the PCR reads in MiXCR, keeping a single row per CDR3 protein. The sample includes about 500,000 distinct CDR3 sequences, 45% of them seen just once. Their target antigens are unknown. The sequenced sample consisted of blood. These receptors were collected from a girl between 5 and 17 years old with multiple sclerosis.

In nucleotides, the CDR3 is TGTGCCAGCAGCTTCGGTGTAAGCTCCTACAATGAGCAGTTCTTC. Protein product: CASSFGVSSYNEQFF. V usage is TRBV7-3 and J usage is TRBJ2-1, with D unresolved. CDR1 and CDR2 (germline): SGHTA, FQGTGA. The CDR3 covers 15 residues. Trimming left V 3 bases short and J 0 bases short, with 9 bases between.

This clonotype was observed a handful of times. The genes are TRBV4-3 and TRBJ2-7; 7 nucleotides align to TRBD2. The CDR3 extends over 15 amino acids. The junction had 5 bases not matched to a gene; V was cut back by 1 base and J by 2 bases. Germline-derived CDR1 and CDR2 are LGHNA and YSLEER. CDR3 nucleotides: TGCGCCAGCAGCCAAGGACGTGGGAGGGCCTACGAGCAGTACTTC. Its translation is CASSQGRGRAYEQYF.

The V and J genes are TRBV7-8 and TRBJ2-7; 8 bases agree with TRBD2. From germline, CDR1 is SGHVS and CDR2 FQNEAQ. The CDR3 contains 15 residues. The junction had 9 bases not matched to a gene; V was cut back by 6 bases and J by 2 bases. The CDR3 spells CASREGTSGTYEQYF. For the CDR3, the DNA is TGTGCCAGCAGGGAAGGTACTAGCGGAACCTACGAGCAGTACTTC.

This clonotype was found a few times. The rearrangement links TRBV7-9 to TRBJ1-2, with a tentative D call TRBD1 (6 bases). V lost 4 bases, J lost 8 bases, and 17 bases lay in between. Germline loops: CDR1 SEHNR, CDR2 FQNEAQ (reference sequence). There are 14 residues in the CDR3. The CDR3 coding sequence is TGTGCCAGCAGCTCCCTAGCGGGGGCTCAGGGCTACACCTTC. Its translation is CASSSLAGAQGYTF.

V usage is TRBV10-2 and J usage is TRBJ2-5, with TRBD1 matching over 9 bases. The CDR3 runs 12 residues. V trimming: 7 bases; J trimming: 4 bases; junction bases outside the gene matches: 1. Germline V CDR1 and CDR2: WSHSY, SAAADI. The CDR3, as DNA: TGCGCCAGCAACAGGGGGCGAGAGACCCAGTACTTC. Residues: CASNRGRETQYF.

The rearrangement joins TRBV28 to TRBJ2-3; TRBD2 aligns across 10 bases. The germline V gene has CDR1 MDHEN and CDR2 SYDVKM. This CDR3 region has 16 residues. V trimming: 5 bases; J trimming: 1 base; junction bases outside the gene matches: 6. The CDR3 reads CASSVTSGARTDTQYF. The DNA for the CDR3 is TGTGCCAGCAGTGTTACTAGCGGGGCCCGCACAGATACGCAGTATTTT.

As for this clonotype: Because the CDR3 is missing its conserved closing phenylalanine or tryptophan, this is likely a read error. V and J are TRBV20-1 and TRBJ2-3; 10 bases line up with TRBD2. The trim removed 6 bases at V and 0 bases at J, leaving 15 bases unmatched. In germline, CDR1 is DFQATT, CDR2 SNEGSKA (reference sequence). The length of the CDR3 is 18 residues. CDR3: CSAADLAGVQKSTDTQYL. CDR3 in DNA: TGCAGTGCGGCCGACCTAGCGGGAGTCCAAAAAAGCACAGATACGCAGTATCTT.

The rearrangement links TRBV20-1 to TRBJ1-1; TRBD1 matches at 10 bases. J lost 6 bases, V lost 6 bases, and 10 bases had no gene match. Germline CDR1 DFQATT, CDR2 SNEGSKA (reference sequence). This CDR3 spans 14 amino acids. For the CDR3, the DNA is TGCAGTGCCAGGGGGGGACAGGGGAGGGCTGAAGCTTTCTTT. It encodes CSARGGQGRAEAFF.

This rearrangement joins TRBV7-8 to TRBJ2-7; no reliable D call. The V gene lost 1 base and the J gene lost 5 bases, with 9 bases spanning the gap. The CDR3 loop spans 13 amino acids. The germline CDR1 and CDR2 sequences are SGHVS and FQNEAQ. CDR3 in DNA: TGTGCCAGCAGCTTAGGTTCGAGCAACGAGCAGTACTTC. It specifies CASSLGSSNEQYF.

The rearrangement links TRBV4-2 to TRBJ2-7; 9 positions match TRBD2. CDR3 length equals 18 residues. With V trimmed by 0 bases and J by 3 bases, 12 bases remained unmatched. Germline V CDR1 and CDR2: LGHNA, YNFKEQ. The CDR3 reads CASSQDGFVAGEGYEQYF. The CDR3 nucleotides are TGTGCCAGCAGCCAAGATGGGTTTGTAGCGGGAGAAGGCTACGAGCAGTACTTC.

This clonotype was recorded only once. The chain links TRBV4-3 to TRBJ2-1; D remains unclear. The CDR3 is 16 amino acids. CDR1 LGHNA and CDR2 YSLEER come from the germline V gene. V lost 0 bases and J lost 0, with 9 bases in between. The CDR3 DNA follows: TGCGCCAGCAGCCAAGATCCGCGATTCTCCTACAATGAGCAGTTCTTC. As protein: CASSQDPRFSYNEQFF.

Only a few counts were recorded for this clonotype. The V gene is TRBV7-8, the J gene TRBJ1-4; 7 nucleotides align to TRBD1. Germline CDR1 reads SGHVS; CDR2 reads FQNEAQ. The CDR3 covers 14 residues. With V trimmed by 6 bases and J by 3 bases, 4 bases remained unmatched. In DNA, the CDR3 is TGTGCCAGCAGGTCCGGGACAGCTAATGAAAAACTGTTTTTT. Translated: CASRSGTANEKLFF.